Described below is a single T cell receptor beta chain sequence and its context. Clones were read by immunoSEQ multiplex PCR, and TCRdb kept only the in-frame ones, dropping some. This table has about 100,000 clones, about 92% appearing once. This sample is drawn from a study of T cell changes during pregnancy in multiple sclerosis. Germline V lookup: CDR1 SGHVS, CDR2 FQNEAQ. The V and J ends lost 3 bases and 2 bases respectively, with 19 bases between them. The CDR3 has 18 residues. The sample consisted of peripheral blood, taken after pregnancy. The TCR was taken from a female donor with multiple sclerosis, enrolled in a pregnancy study. This chain links TRBV7-8 with TRBJ2-2, with D possibly being TRBD2 (6 bases). The DNA of the CDR3 is TGTGCCAGCAGCTTTTCCCTATACCGGGAGTCCAACACCGGGGAGCTGTTTTTT. As protein: CASSFSLYRESNTGELFF. Looking up the rest from reference TRBV7-8 and TRBJ2-2 gives the full variable domain: GAGVSQSPRYKVAKRGQDVALRCDPISGHVSLFWYQQALGQGPEFLTYFQNEAQLDKSGLPSDRFFAERPEGSVSTLKIQRTQQEDSAVYLCASSFSLYRESNTGELFFGEGSRLTVL.